This T cell receptor beta chain was sequenced for a study of regulatory T cells in long-lasting Graves disease. Study-wide results and caveats: Public clonotype sharing was higher in persistent than newly diagnosed patients. Persistent disease preferred TRBV28, TRBJ1-2 and TRBJ2-5; new disease, TRBV20-1 and TRBJ2-1. Limited sample numbers may have lowered accuracy.

Time point here: newly diagnosed GD, antithyroid drugs for less than 3 months. The TCR library was made from RNA extracted from PBMCs. CDR1 is LNHDA and CDR2 is SQIVND in the germline V gene (reference sequence). V trimming: 5 bases; J trimming: 3 bases; junction bases outside the gene matches: 7. This CDR3 contains 17 residues. Arm-PCR of CDR3 regions and iRepertoire HTBI primers were used to build TCR beta libraries. TCRdb called the multiplex PCR reads again in MiXCR, with one record for every CDR3 protein. The sample holds under 300,000 distinct CDR3 sequences, around 20% seen once. At least ten counts were recorded for this clonotype. Its antigen is undetermined.

The rearrangement links TRBV19 to TRBJ2-6; 10 bases map to TRBD1. The source material was peripheral blood mononuclear cells (PBMCs), sampled at new diagnosis, from a patient treated with antithyroid drugs. This receptor was obtained from a female donor with Graves disease. The DNA of the CDR3 is TGTGCCAGTAGTGTGGACAGGGGGTACGTTGGGGCCAACGTCCTGACTTTC. It translates to CASSVDRGYVGANVLTF.